The next 21 T cell receptor beta chains were all read from a single sample in a study of patients and donors after allogeneic stem cell transplantation. TCRdb used MiXCR to reprocess the RT-PCR reads, holding one entry per CDR3 protein. The sample consists of roughly 940,000 distinct CDR3 sequences, around 17% of them appearing once. Sequenced: blood, either unsorted or a sorted T cell fraction (not recorded which). The receptors come from a human donor who was either an allogeneic HSCT recipient or a stem cell or donor lymphocyte infusion donor (not recorded which). It is not recorded whose cells these are; they may come from a transplant donor.

The chain employs TRBV12-5 and TRBJ1-1, with D maybe TRBD1 (5 bases). This CDR3 has 13 residues. The germline V gene has CDR1 LGHNT and CDR2 FRNRAP. Trimming took off 2 bases at V and 4 bases at J, with 8 bases between the two ends. CDR3 residues: CASGLQGSTEAFF. CDR3 DNA: TGTGCTAGTGGTTTGCAGGGAAGCACTGAAGCTTTCTTT.

The sample holds a few counts of this clonotype. The rearrangement joins TRBV18 to TRBJ2-7; unclear D gene. The V end lost 3 bases, the J end lost 3 bases, and 12 bases lay between the germline ends. The CDR3 runs 14 residues. CDR1 is KGHSH, CDR2 LQKENI, per germline. In DNA, the CDR3 is TGTGCCAGCTCACCGAGTTATAACGGCTACGAGCAGTACTTC. This codes for CASSPSYNGYEQYF.

This clonotype showed up just a few times. V usage is TRBV20-1 and J usage is TRBJ2-1; possibly TRBD1 for D (7 bases). The CDR3 extends over 12 amino acids. Germline CDR1 is DFQATT and CDR2 is SNEGSKA (reference sequence). Deletions cut 6 bases from V and 14 bases from J, with 20 bases between. CDR3 region: CSAAPRGRDKFF. For the CDR3, the DNA is TGCAGTGCCGCCCCTAGGGGGCGGGATAAGTTCTTC.

This clonotype has just a few counts. The gene calls are TRBV9 and TRBJ1-2; the D gene is possibly TRBD1 (6 bases). Looked up from germline, CDR1 is SGDLS and CDR2 is YYNGEE. This CDR3 is built from 10 residues. Trimming shortened V by 3 bases and J by 10 bases, and 7 bases separated the two germline ends. The CDR3 protein is CASSEGDYTF. The DNA of the CDR3 is TGTGCCAGCAGCGAGGGGGACTACACCTTC.

This clonotype appeared once. The chain couples TRBV18 to TRBJ1-5; TRBD1 matches at 7 bases. This CDR3 has 14 residues. Germline loops: CDR1 KGHSH, CDR2 LQKENI. The junction had 3 bases not matched to a gene; V was cut back by 5 bases and J by 2 bases. As DNA, the CDR3 is TGTGCCAGCTCAAACGGACAGGGCAATCAGCCCCAGCATTTT. It codes for CASSNGQGNQPQHF.

The V and J genes are TRBV7-9 and TRBJ2-1; maybe TRBD2 (6 bases). The CDR3 sequence is 15 residues long. V gave up 5 bases and J gave up 2 bases, with 13 bases separating them. Germline loops: CDR1 SEHNR, CDR2 FQNEAQ (reference sequence). The CDR3: CASSEILAAYNEQFF. CDR3 coding DNA: TGTGCCAGCAGCGAAATACTAGCAGCCTACAATGAGCAGTTCTTC.

This chain uses TRBV6-2 or TRBV6-3 with TRBJ2-3, with 8 bases identical to TRBD2. The CDR3 consists of 16 residues. V gave up 3 bases and J gave up 6 bases; unmatched junction bases: 11. CDR1 and CDR2 from the germline V gene are MNHEY and SVGEGT. Written as DNA, the CDR3 is TGTGCCAGCAGTTATAAAGCGGGGGCCTACCCGGATACGCAGTATTTT. Protein sequence: CASSYKAGAYPDTQYF.

The chain carries TRBV9 and TRBJ2-3, with no clear D. The V and J ends lost 0 bases and 4 bases respectively, with 15 bases between them. Germline loops: CDR1 SGDLS, CDR2 YYNGEE. The CDR3 has 16 residues. The CDR3 is CASSVAGQPVPDTQYF. The DNA of the CDR3 is TGTGCCAGCAGCGTAGCTGGGCAACCAGTACCAGATACGCAGTATTTT. Supplemented by reference TRBV9 and TRBJ2-3, the full variable domain reads DSGVTQTPKHLITATGQRVTLRCSPRSGDLSVYWYQQSLDQGLQFLIQYYNGEERAKGNILERFSAQQFPDLHSELNLSSLELGDSALYFCASSVAGQPVPDTQYFGPGTRLTVL.

This clonotype has only one observation. This sequence joins TRBV6-2 or TRBV6-3 and TRBJ2-7, with unresolved D. Germline CDR1 is MNHEY and CDR2 is SVGEGT. Trimming took off 1 base at V and 5 bases at J, with 12 bases between the two ends. The CDR3 is 14 amino acids. The DNA of the CDR3 is TGTGCCAGCAGTTACTTAGGATCACCGGACGAGCAGTACTTC. Translating it yields CASSYLGSPDEQYF.

The V call is TRBV3-1, the J call TRBJ2-5; the D is unclear. The CDR3 is 15 residues long. V shed 0 bases and J shed 1 base, with 9 bases lying between them. Per the germline V gene, CDR1 is LGHDT and CDR2 is YNNKEL (reference sequence). The CDR3 DNA follows: TGTGCCAGCAGCCAAGAAGGCCAGTCCCAAGAGACCCAGTACTTC. Protein product: CASSQEGQSQETQYF.

This chain links TRBV2 with TRBJ2-7; weak D call: TRBD2 (6 bases). Trimming took off 8 bases at V and 3 bases at J, with 20 bases between the two ends. This CDR3 spans 15 amino acids. Germline CDR1 reads SNHLY; CDR2 reads FYNNEI. The CDR3 DNA follows: TGTGCCAGCCTAACGCCCAAGTGGGGAGGCTACGAGCAGTACTTC. Protein: CASLTPKWGGYEQYF.

The sample holds a few counts of this clonotype. The chain carries TRBV29-1 and TRBJ2-7; D is undetermined. Per germline, CDR1 SQVTM and CDR2 ANQGSEA. The CDR3 is 12 amino acids. V was cut by 6 bases and J by 5 bases, with 14 bases left in between. DNA for the CDR3: TGCAGCGTGCGGCGAGGCGGCCACGAGCAGTACTTC. This codes for CSVRRGGHEQYF.

This sequence joins TRBV30 and TRBJ2-1; 7 positions match TRBD2. The CDR3 is made up of 15 amino acids. V trimming: 0 bases; J trimming: 6 bases; junction bases outside the gene matches: 8. The germline V gene has CDR1 GTSNPN and CDR2 SVGIG (reference sequence). CDR3 nucleotide sequence: TGTGCCTGGAGTGTATCCGGGAGGATTCCCAATGAGCAGTTCTTC. Residues: CAWSVSGRIPNEQFF.

The chain recombines TRBV20-1 with TRBJ2-5, with D hard to call. This CDR3 has 14 residues. V was shortened by 1 base and J by 3 bases, with 12 bases between the two germline ends. In germline, CDR1 is DFQATT, CDR2 SNEGSKA (reference sequence). CDR3: CSARVPETKETQYF. The CDR3 nucleotides are TGCAGTGCTAGAGTGCCCGAGACAAAAGAGACCCAGTACTTC.

The chain has TRBV7-8 and TRBJ2-7; 8 nucleotides match TRBD2. V was pared by 1 base and J by 7 bases, with 9 bases of the junction left unmatched. This CDR3 has 15 amino acids. Germline lookup yields CDR1 SGHVS and CDR2 FQNEAQ. The CDR3 nucleotides read TGTGCCAGCAGCTTAGAGGCCGGGGGGGCAGGAGAGCAGTACTTC. Its protein product is CASSLEAGGAGEQYF.

This sequence joins TRBV20-1 and TRBJ2-3; 8 positions agree with TRBD2. The CDR3 is 16 residues long. The V segment lost 5 bases and the J segment 2 bases; nucleotides outside the gene matches: 12. Germline V CDR1 and CDR2: DFQATT, SNEGSKA (reference sequence). CDR3 loop: CSASITAGGLTDTQYF. DNA of the CDR3: TGCAGTGCTTCGATTACGGCGGGGGGCCTCACAGATACGCAGTATTTT.

This clonotype was observed at least ten times. The V call is TRBV6-1, the J call TRBJ1-6; D unclear. Trimming shortened V by 7 bases and J by 9 bases, and 19 bases separated the two germline ends. The germline V gene encodes CDR1 MNHNS and CDR2 SASEGT. The CDR3 is 15 residues long. CDR3 residues: CASTVTLAPASPLHF. The CDR3 nucleotides read TGTGCCAGCACAGTTACTCTGGCGCCGGCTTCACCCCTCCACTTT.

The chain is built from TRBV7-9 and TRBJ2-1; D may match TRBD1 or TRBD2 (7 bases each). Per the germline V gene, CDR1 is SEHNR and CDR2 is FQNEAQ (reference sequence). V lost 4 bases to trimming and J lost 5 bases, with 18 bases between them. The CDR3 loop spans 16 amino acids. CDR3 DNA: TGTGCCAGCAGCTCACGGGGGGACAGAAGAAACAATGAGCAGTTCTTC. It specifies CASSSRGDRRNNEQFF.

This clonotype was recorded a few times. The V call is TRBV9, the J call TRBJ1-6, with 8 nucleotides matching TRBD1. CDR3 length equals 16 residues. The junction had 7 bases not matched to a gene; V was cut back by 2 bases and J by 6 bases. Germline lookup yields CDR1 SGDLS and CDR2 YYNGEE. The CDR3 region has the DNA TGTGCCAGCAGCGTGACAGGGGCGGCCGGTAATTCACCCCTCCACTTT. Amino acids: CASSVTGAAGNSPLHF.

This clonotype has a count of ten or more. This sequence joins TRBV12-3 or TRBV12-4 and TRBJ2-1, with 8 positions matching TRBD2. V shed 5 bases and J 16 bases; nucleotides not matched to a gene: 10. This CDR3 region has 12 residues. CDR3: CASSPGSGSQFF. In DNA, the CDR3 is TGTGCCAGCAGTCCCGGAAGCGGGAGTCAATTCTTC.

The chain is built from TRBV11-1 and TRBJ2-7; TRBD1 is a possible D gene (5 bases). Trimming took off 1 base at V and 3 bases at J, with 28 bases between the two ends. Germline assignment: CDR1 SGHAT and CDR2 FQDESV (reference sequence). The CDR3 runs 20 residues. Here the CDR3 reads CASSLEWGRRFPAHIYEQYF. The CDR3 bases are TGTGCCAGCAGCTTAGAGTGGGGCCGCAGGTTCCCTGCCCATATCTACGAGCAGTACTTC.